The TCR beta chain under discussion was sequenced for a study of blood T cells in healthy people across ages. CDR3 size: 13 residues. Trimming cost V 7 bases and J 1 base, with 10 bases left between them. Germline CDR1 SQVTM, CDR2 ANQGSEA. With a J-beta primer mix and a sample-barcoded 5' primer, a second PCR ran 7 to 11 cycles. TCRdb recomputed calls from the 5' RACE reads with MiXCR, one row per CDR3 protein. The sample holds about 1 million distinct CDR3 sequences, 25% seen once. This clonotype was seen more than once but under ten times. The sample also formed part of further work on T cells of mothers and their children. That publication notes: Donation involved three healthy Caucasian mothers and the six children that they had.

The sample taken for sequencing was blood. This clonotype was sampled from a girl aged 2 to 9 in good health. The chain links TRBV29-1 to TRBJ2-2; weak D call: TRBD1 (6 bases). The CDR3 spells CSALQGNTGELFF. CDR3 nucleotide sequence: TGCAGCGCTTTACAGGGGAACACCGGGGAGCTGTTTTTT.